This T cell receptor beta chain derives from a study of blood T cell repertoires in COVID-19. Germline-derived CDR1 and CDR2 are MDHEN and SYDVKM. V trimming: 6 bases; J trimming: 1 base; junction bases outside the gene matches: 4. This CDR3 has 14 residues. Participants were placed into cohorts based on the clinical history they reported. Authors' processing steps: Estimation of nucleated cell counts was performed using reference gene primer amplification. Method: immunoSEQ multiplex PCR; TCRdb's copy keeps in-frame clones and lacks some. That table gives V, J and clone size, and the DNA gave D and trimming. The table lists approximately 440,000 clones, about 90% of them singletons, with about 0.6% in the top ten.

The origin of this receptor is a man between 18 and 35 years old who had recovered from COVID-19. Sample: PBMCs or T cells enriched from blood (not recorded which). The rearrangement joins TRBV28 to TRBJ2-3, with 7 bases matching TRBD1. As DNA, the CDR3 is TGTGCCAGCAGACCCGACAGGGGCACAGATACGCAGTATTTT. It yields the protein CASRPDRGTDTQYF.